This entry lists 11 T cell receptor beta chains sequenced from one sample in a study of T cell repertoires in cytomegalovirus infection. Which antigens these TCRs recognize remains unknown. TCRdb itself ran the reads through MiXCR, one entry per CDR3 protein. Counted here are a few hundred thousand distinct CDR3 sequences, roughly 43% occurring once; the ten biggest clones make up about 48%. The sample in question was cultured PBMCs, obtained from culture after CMV antigen stimulation. Receptors originate from a human donor in good health (CMV status not recorded). Some clones in this sample may be carry-over from other donors' samples.

This clonotype has only one observation. The chain employs TRBV6-2 or TRBV6-3 and TRBJ1-5; no clear D. V lost 6 bases to trimming and J lost 6 bases, with 9 bases between them. This CDR3 comprises 12 residues. Germline V lookup: CDR1 MNHEY, CDR2 SVGEGT. The CDR3 DNA sequence: TGTGCCAGCAGCACCCGGGGTCAGCCCCAGCATTTT. Translated, it gives CASSTRGQPQHF.

The genes are TRBV28 and TRBJ2-2; D might be TRBD1 or TRBD2, each matching 5 bases. The V gene's germline CDR1 is MDHEN and CDR2 SYDVKM. V lost 8 bases to trimming and J lost 1 base, with 17 bases between them. The CDR3 loop spans 16 amino acids. CDR3 coding DNA: TGTGCCAGCGGCCAGTTGGCAGGGAGGAACACCGGGGAGCTGTTTTTT. The encoded protein is CASGQLAGRNTGELFF. Full variable domain (missing parts from reference TRBV28 and TRBJ2-2): DVKVTQSSRYLVKRTGEKVFLECVQDMDHENMFWYRQDPGLGLRLIYFSYDVKMKEKGDIPEGYSVSREKKERFSLILESASTNQTSMYLCASGQLAGRNTGELFFGEGSRLTVL.

V is TRBV28 and J is TRBJ2-5, with a weak D call TRBD2 (5 bases). The CDR3 contains 15 residues. The germline V gene encodes CDR1 MDHEN and CDR2 SYDVKM. The V gene lost 5 bases and the J gene lost 1 base, with 14 bases spanning the gap. The CDR3 nucleotides read TGTGCCAGCAGTGGGAGCCAAAATTTCCAAGAGACCCAGTACTTC. This codes for CASSGSQNFQETQYF.

The genes are TRBV6-2 or TRBV6-3 and TRBJ1-1, with D unresolved. Trimming took off 5 bases at V and 8 bases at J, with 12 bases between the two ends. This CDR3 has 12 amino acids. CDR1 and CDR2 from the germline V gene are MNHEY and SVGEGT. CDR3 region: CASSELQLEAFF. The CDR3 coding sequence is TGTGCCAGCAGTGAACTGCAGCTAGAAGCTTTCTTT.

The chain links TRBV6-8 to TRBJ1-5; D gene uncertain. Germline values: CDR1 MNHGY, CDR2 SAAAGT. CDR3 length: 16 residues. V was clipped by 0 bases and J by 2 bases, with 11 bases between them. The CDR3 spells CASSYSRDTGNQPQHF. For the CDR3, the DNA is TGTGCCAGCAGTTACTCAAGGGATACGGGCAATCAGCCCCAGCATTTT.

This clonotype showed up many times. The rearrangement links TRBV7-2 to TRBJ2-3; 7 bases align to TRBD1. Per germline, CDR1 SGHTA and CDR2 FQGNSA. CDR3 length equals 13 residues. V lost 6 bases to trimming and J lost 4 bases; unmatched junction nucleotides: 4. CDR3: CASRLQGSDTQYF. The DNA for the CDR3 is TGTGCCAGCAGACTACAGGGGTCAGATACGCAGTATTTT.

A few counts support this clonotype. This chain uses TRBV7-8 with TRBJ1-3; D possibly corresponds to TRBD1 (5 bases). Trimming left V 4 bases short and J 2 bases short, with 9 bases between. This CDR3 is built from 14 residues. Germline CDR1 reads SGHVS; CDR2 reads FQNEAQ. The CDR3 DNA is TGTGCCAGCAGCTCGGAGGGGCCTGGAAACACCATATATTTT. Amino acid sequence: CASSSEGPGNTIYF.

At least ten counts were recorded for this clonotype. The rearrangement uses TRBV7-2 and TRBJ2-1; 7 nucleotides agree with TRBD2. CDR1 is SGHTA, CDR2 FQGNSA, per germline. The CDR3 totals 15 residues. Trimming took 0 bases from V and 7 from J; bases not matched to a gene: 6. CDR3 DNA sequence: TGTGCCAGCAGCTTAGCTCTAGCGGTAGGGAATGAGCAGTTCTTC. Protein product: CASSLALAVGNEQFF. The full variable domain, in which reference TRBV7-2 and TRBJ2-1 provide the parts outside the CDR3, is GAGVSQSPSNKVTEKGKDVELRCDPISGHTALYWYRQSLGQGLEFLIYFQGNSAPDKSGLPSDRFSAERTGGSVSTLTIQRTQQEDSAVYLCASSLALAVGNEQFFGPGTRLTVL.

The V and J genes are TRBV11-2 and TRBJ2-7; a weak D match, TRBD1 (6 bases). Trimming left V 4 bases short and J 1 base short, with 14 bases between. CDR1 SGHAT and CDR2 FQNNGV come from the germline V gene. The CDR3 is 15 amino acids. This chain's CDR3 is CASSWLQGRSYEQYF. The DNA of the CDR3 is TGTGCCAGCAGCTGGTTACAGGGTCGTTCCTACGAGCAGTACTTC.

This clonotype was recorded a few times. The chain joins TRBV4-1 to TRBJ1-4, with TRBD1 identical over 7 bases. J gave up 0 bases and V 4 bases, and 5 bases lay outside the gene matches. The germline V gene encodes CDR1 MGHRA and CDR2 YSYEKL. The length of the CDR3 is 16 residues. The chain's CDR3 is CASSLRDSATNEKLFF. CDR3 DNA sequence: TGCGCCAGCAGCCTCCGGGACAGTGCAACTAATGAAAAACTGTTTTTT.

This clonotype was observed a few times. The chain recombines TRBV7-2 with TRBJ2-1; 12 bases agree with TRBD2. The CDR3 loop spans 15 amino acids. CDR1 SGHTA and CDR2 FQGNSA come from the germline V gene. Losses at the gene ends were 6 bases for V and 8 bases for J; bases not matched to a gene: 8. CDR3 coding DNA: TGTGCCAGCAGACCTAGACTAGCGGGAGACGATGAGCAGTTCTTC. Protein sequence: CASRPRLAGDDEQFF.